The clone carrying this TCR beta chain has a single count. Its target is unknown. This sample was taken from a study of early stage breast cancer tumors. The overall study: Most invasive tumors, twelve of 16, were ER+/PR+/HER2-. Each sample averaged around 10-fold read coverage.

TCRdb's table, derived via immunoSEQ multiplex PCR, lists solely in-frame clones and lacks some. The data hold tens of thousands of clones, with about four fifths observed a single time. Study-level points and caveats: Compared with adjacent normal breast tissue, tumors showed about 2.3-fold greater T cell density and higher clonality.

This clonotype was sampled from a person between 50 and 60 years old with breast cancer. The specimen was blood.

The DNA of the CDR3 is TGTGCCAGCAGCTTAGACGGGCATGGCTACACCTTC. It codes for CASSLDGHGYTF. J is TRBJ1-2 and V is TRBV7-9; D is undetermined. Deletions cut 1 base from V and 6 bases from J, with 6 bases between. Germline loops: CDR1 SEHNR, CDR2 FQNEAQ (reference sequence). The CDR3 runs 12 residues.